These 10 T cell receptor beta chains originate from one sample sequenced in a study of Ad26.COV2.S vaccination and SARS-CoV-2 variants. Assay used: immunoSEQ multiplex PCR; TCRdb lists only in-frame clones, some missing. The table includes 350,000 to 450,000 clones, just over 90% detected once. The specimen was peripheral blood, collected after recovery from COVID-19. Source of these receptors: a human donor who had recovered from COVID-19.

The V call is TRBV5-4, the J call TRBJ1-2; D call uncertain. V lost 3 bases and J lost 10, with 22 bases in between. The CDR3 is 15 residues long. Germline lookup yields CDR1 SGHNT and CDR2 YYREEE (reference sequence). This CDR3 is CASSSAMVGDLHYTF. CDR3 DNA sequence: TGTGCCAGCAGCTCGGCGATGGTTGGAGACTTGCACTACACCTTC.

CDR3 sequence: CASSETGYGYTF. The DNA for the CDR3 is TGTGCCAGCAGTGAGACAGGGTATGGCTACACCTTC. This chain uses TRBV25-1 with TRBJ1-2, with 7 bases fitting TRBD1. J lost 5 bases, V lost 3 bases, and 0 bases had no gene match. The CDR3 has 12 amino acids. CDR1 MGHDK and CDR2 SYGVNS come from the germline V gene.

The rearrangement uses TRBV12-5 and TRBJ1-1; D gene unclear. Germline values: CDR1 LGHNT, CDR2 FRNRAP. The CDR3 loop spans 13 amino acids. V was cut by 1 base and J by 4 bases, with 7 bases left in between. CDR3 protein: CASGLASRTEAFF. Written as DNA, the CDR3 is TGTGCTAGTGGTTTGGCGAGTCGCACTGAAGCTTTCTTT.

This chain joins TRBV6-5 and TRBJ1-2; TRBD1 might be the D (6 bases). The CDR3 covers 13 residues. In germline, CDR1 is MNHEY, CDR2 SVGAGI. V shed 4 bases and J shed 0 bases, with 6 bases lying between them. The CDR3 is CASSWTANYGYTF. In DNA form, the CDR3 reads TGTGCCAGCAGTTGGACAGCTAACTATGGCTACACCTTC.

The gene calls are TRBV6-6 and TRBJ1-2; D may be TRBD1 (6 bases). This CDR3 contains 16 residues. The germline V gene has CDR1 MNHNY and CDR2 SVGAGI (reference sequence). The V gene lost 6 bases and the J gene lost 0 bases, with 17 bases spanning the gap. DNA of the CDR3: TGTGCCAGCAGACAGGGTTCAACTGCGACTAACTATGGCTACACCTTC. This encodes CASRQGSTATNYGYTF.

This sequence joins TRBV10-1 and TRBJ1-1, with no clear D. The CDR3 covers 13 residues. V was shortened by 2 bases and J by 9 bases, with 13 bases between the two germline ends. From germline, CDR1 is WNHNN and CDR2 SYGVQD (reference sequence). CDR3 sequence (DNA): TGCGCCAGCAGTGAGCCCAACACCCATCAAGCTTTCTTT. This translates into CASSEPNTHQAFF.

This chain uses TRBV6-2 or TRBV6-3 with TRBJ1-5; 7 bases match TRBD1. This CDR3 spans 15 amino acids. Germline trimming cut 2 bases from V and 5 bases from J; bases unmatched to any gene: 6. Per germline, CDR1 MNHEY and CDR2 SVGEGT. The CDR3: CASSYGRGGYQPQHF. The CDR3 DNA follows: TGTGCCAGCAGTTACGGCAGGGGGGGATATCAGCCCCAGCATTTT.

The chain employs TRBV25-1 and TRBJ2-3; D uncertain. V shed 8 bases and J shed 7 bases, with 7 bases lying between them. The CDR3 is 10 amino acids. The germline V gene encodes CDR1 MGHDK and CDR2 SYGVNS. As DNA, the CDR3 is TGTGCCAGCGGACGGAATACGCAGTATTTT. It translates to CASGRNTQYF.

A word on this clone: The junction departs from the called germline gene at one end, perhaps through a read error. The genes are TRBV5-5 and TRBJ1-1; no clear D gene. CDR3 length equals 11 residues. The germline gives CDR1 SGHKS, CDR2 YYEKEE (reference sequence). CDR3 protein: CASNLEDAAFF. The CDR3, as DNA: TGTGCCAGCAACTTGGAGGATGCGGCTTTCTTT.

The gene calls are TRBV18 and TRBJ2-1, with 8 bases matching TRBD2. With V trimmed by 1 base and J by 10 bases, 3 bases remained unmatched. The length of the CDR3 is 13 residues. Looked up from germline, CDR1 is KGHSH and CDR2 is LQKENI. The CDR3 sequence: CASSPRAGVEQFF. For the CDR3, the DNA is TGTGCCAGCTCACCACGAGCGGGGGTAGAGCAGTTCTTC. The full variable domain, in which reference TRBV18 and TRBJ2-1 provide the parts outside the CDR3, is NAGVMQNPRHLVRRRGQEARLRCSPMKGHSHVYWYRQLPEEGLKFMVYLQKENIIDESGMPKERFSAEFPKEGPSILRIQQVVRGDSAAYFCASSPRAGVEQFFGPGTRLTVL.